This T cell receptor (beta chain) was recovered during a study of somatic mutations in cytotoxic T cells in rheumatoid arthritis. Study at large: Each patient's diagnosis was followed right away by a blood draw (30 ml EDTA), before any treatment.

Concerning this clone itself: The target antigen is unknown.

Trimming cost V 5 bases and J 4 bases; bases outside gene matches: 4. The CDR3 loop spans 16 amino acids. Germline loops: CDR1 SGHTA, CDR2 FQGNSA. Overall study results and limits: Patients with rheumatoid arthritis, but not healthy controls, had CD8+ clonality that increased with age. Slight underrepresentation of TRBV07 in rheumatoid arthritis patients was not adjusted for multiple comparisons. The top CD8+ clone topped 20% of CD8+ cells in about an eighth of the 65 patients.

Using immunoSEQ multiplex PCR, the repertoire was profiled, and TCRdb retains in-frame clones only, with some absent. The table lists about 15,000 clones, around four fifths of them singletons, with 15% to 20% in the top ten. Material for sequencing was CD8+ T cells sorted from blood. This chain uses TRBV7-2 with TRBJ2-1, with 14 bases matching TRBD2. The clonotype originates from an adult with rheumatoid arthritis. CDR3 nucleotide sequence: TGTGCCAGCAGCAAGACTAGCGGGGGGGGGTACAATGAGCAGTTCTTC. Its protein is CASSKTSGGGYNEQFF.